The 25 T cell receptor beta chains in this list originate from one sample, sequenced in a study of T cell responses to AZD1222 COVID-19 vaccine. Here immunoSEQ multiplex PCR was the method, and the copy in TCRdb shows in-frame clones only, minus some. The sample carries approximately 100,000 clones, around nine tenths recorded once. The material sequenced was peripheral blood, taken on day 0 of AZD1222 vaccination. The receptors shown here come from an adult in good health.

J is TRBJ2-5 and V is TRBV9; 9 nucleotides line up with TRBD2. Trimming at V came to 1 base and at J to 1 base, leaving 8 bases not matched to a gene. The CDR3 contains 17 residues. Germline values: CDR1 SGDLS, CDR2 YYNGEE. The CDR3 spells CASSVTGGLAIQETQYF. As DNA, the CDR3 is TGTGCCAGCAGCGTAACGGGGGGACTAGCTATCCAAGAGACCCAGTACTTC.

The rearrangement joins TRBV3-1 (or the pseudogene TRBV3-2) to TRBJ2-6; D is unclear. Germline loops: CDR1 LGHDT, CDR2 YNNKEL (reference sequence). Trimming took off 4 bases at V and 0 bases at J, with 13 bases between the two ends. The CDR3 has 17 residues. The DNA of the CDR3 is TGTGCCAGCAGCCGAACCGAACAGCGCTCTGGGGCCAACGTCCTGACTTTC. Translated, it gives CASSRTEQRSGANVLTF.

V and J are TRBV5-4 and TRBJ2-5, with TRBD2 matching 9 bases. Germline-derived CDR1 and CDR2 are SGHNT and YYREEE (reference sequence). Trimming took 2 bases from V and 3 from J; bases not matched to a gene: 8. This CDR3 contains 16 residues. The CDR3 spells CASSFYVAGGKETQYF. The CDR3 DNA reads as TGTGCCAGCAGCTTCTATGTCGCGGGGGGGAAAGAGACCCAGTACTTC.

The chain recombines TRBV12-3 or TRBV12-4 with TRBJ2-3; D gene unclear. V lost 2 bases and J 2 bases, leaving 2 bases between the germline ends. The CDR3 runs to 12 residues. The CDR3 loop reads CASSLLTDTQYF. Written as DNA, the CDR3 is TGTGCCAGCAGTTTACTCACAGATACGCAGTATTTT.

The chain is built from TRBV19 and TRBJ1-2; no firm D call. V lost 8 bases and J lost 4, with 5 bases in between. Germline lookup yields CDR1 LNHDA and CDR2 SQIVND (reference sequence). The CDR3 is 10 residues long. The CDR3 DNA reads as TGTGCCAGTGGGCCCTATGGCTACACCTTC. Its translation is CASGPYGYTF. The full variable domain, in which reference TRBV19 and TRBJ1-2 provide the parts outside the CDR3, is DGGITQSPKYLFRKEGQNVTLSCEQNLNHDAMYWYRQDPGQGLRLIYYSQIVNDFQKGDIAEGYSVSREKKESFPLTVTSAQKNPTAFYLCASGPYGYTFGSGTRLTVV.

The chain links TRBV9 to TRBJ1-3; a possible D gene is TRBD1 (6 bases). Germline-derived CDR1 and CDR2 are SGDLS and YYNGEE. This CDR3 is 13 amino acids long. V was trimmed by 5 bases and J by 2 bases, leaving 8 bases between them. The CDR3 DNA is TGTGCCAGCAGTGAGGGGGCTGGAAACACCATATATTTT. It encodes CASSEGAGNTIYF.

V and J are TRBV28 and TRBJ2-5, with a tentative D call TRBD2 (7 bases). Trimming took off 3 bases at V and 3 bases at J, with 17 bases between the two ends. The length of the CDR3 is 16 residues. Germline V gene data show CDR1 as MDHEN and CDR2 as SYDVKM. CDR3 DNA sequence: TGTGCCAGCAGTTTGCGCCCGGGGGGCTGGGAAGAGACCCAGTACTTC. The encoded protein is CASSLRPGGWEETQYF.

On this clone itself: The sample carries other DNA sequences with the same CDR3. V gene TRBV4-2 combines with J gene TRBJ1-4; D is unresolved. This CDR3 contains 12 residues. Trimming shortened V by 0 bases and J by 4 bases, and 0 bases separated the two germline ends. Looked up from germline, CDR1 is LGHNA and CDR2 is YNFKEQ. CDR3 nucleotide sequence: TGTGCCAGCAGCCAAGATAATGAAAAACTGTTTTTT. Its protein product is CASSQDNEKLFF.

V and J are TRBV7-9 and TRBJ2-5; D is unclear. CDR1 SEHNR and CDR2 FQNEAQ come from the germline V gene (reference sequence). Trimming cost V 4 bases and J 5 bases, with 11 bases left between them. This CDR3 contains 13 residues. CDR3 DNA: TGTGCCAGCAGCTCCCAAGTGGCGGAGACCCAGTACTTC. Its translation is CASSSQVAETQYF.

The genes are TRBV20-1 and TRBJ2-7, with a tentative D call TRBD1 (5 bases). The V gene's germline CDR1 is DFQATT and CDR2 SNEGSKA (reference sequence). CDR3 length equals 11 residues. The CDR3 protein is CSIDRIHEQYF. CDR3 nucleotides: TGCAGCATTGACAGAATCCACGAGCAGTACTTC.

In DNA form, the CDR3 reads TGCGCCAGCAGCCACGCGGGTGCCGGCAATCAGCCCCAGCATTTT. Encoded protein: CASSHAGAGNQPQHF. The rearrangement joins TRBV4-1 to TRBJ1-5; D unresolved. The ends were cut back, 3 bases at V and 2 bases at J, with 11 bases in the middle. The CDR3 covers 15 residues. Germline assignment: CDR1 MGHRA and CDR2 YSYEKL.

The V gene is TRBV18, the J gene TRBJ2-7, with D tentatively TRBD1 or TRBD2 (5 bases each). CDR1 and CDR2 (germline): KGHSH, LQKENI. V shed 3 bases and J shed 1 base, with 7 bases lying between them. The CDR3 runs to 13 residues. This CDR3 reads CASSPRGSYEQYF. The CDR3 nucleotides are TGTGCCAGCTCACCGAGGGGATCCTACGAGCAGTACTTC. Filled out from reference TRBV18 and TRBJ2-7, the complete variable domain reads NAGVMQNPRHLVRRRGQEARLRCSPMKGHSHVYWYRQLPEEGLKFMVYLQKENIIDESGMPKERFSAEFPKEGPSILRIQQVVRGDSAAYFCASSPRGSYEQYFGPGTRLTVT.

The chain combines TRBV5-6 with TRBJ2-1, with D perhaps matching TRBD2 (6 bases). V was trimmed by 2 bases and J by 1 base, leaving 13 bases between them. CDR3 length equals 16 residues. The V gene's germline CDR1 is SGHDT and CDR2 YYEEEE. CDR3 nucleotides: TGTGCCAGCAGCTTAAGCGGGTCGGGGTCCTACAATGAGCAGTTCTTC. This translates into CASSLSGSGSYNEQFF.

This chain uses TRBV18 with TRBJ2-3; the match to TRBD2 covers 7 bases. V dropped 6 bases and J dropped 2; count of bases not matched to a gene: 5. Germline V gene lookup returns CDR1 KGHSH and CDR2 LQKENI. The CDR3 is 14 residues long. CDR3 region: CASSSSGVTDTQYF. The CDR3 nucleotides are TGTGCCAGCTCTTCCAGCGGGGTCACAGATACGCAGTATTTT.

The chain combines TRBV3-1 (or the pseudogene TRBV3-2) with TRBJ1-4; no firm D call. Between the trimmed V and J ends, which lost 1 base and 6 bases, there was a span of 18 bases. Looked up from germline, CDR1 is LGHDT and CDR2 is YNNKEL (reference sequence). The length of the CDR3 is 17 residues. The CDR3 reads CASSQALIFREDEKLFF. CDR3 DNA sequence: TGTGCCAGCAGCCAAGCACTCATCTTCCGGGAGGATGAAAAACTGTTTTTT.

The genes are TRBV6-1 and TRBJ2-5; 7 bases are shared with TRBD2. The CDR3 is 15 residues long. Trimming took 3 bases from V and 5 from J; bases not matched to a gene: 9. The germline CDR1 and CDR2 sequences are MNHNS and SASEGT. The CDR3 reads CASSEGGGTWETQYF. In nucleotides, the CDR3 is TGTGCCAGCAGTGAGGGCGGGGGTACTTGGGAGACCCAGTACTTC.

This sequence joins TRBV15 and TRBJ1-2; D gene uncertain. The germline V gene encodes CDR1 LNHNV and CDR2 YYDKDF (reference sequence). The CDR3 extends over 14 amino acids. The V end was cut by 3 bases, the J end by 6 bases, with 14 bases between. CDR3 DNA sequence: TGTGCCACCAGCAGGGGAATCGGAACAGATGGCTACACCTTC. It is translated as CATSRGIGTDGYTF.

This clone was seen only a few times. The chain links TRBV2 to TRBJ2-3, with 9 bases lining up with TRBD1. CDR1 is SNHLY and CDR2 is FYNNEI in the germline V gene. This CDR3 is 15 amino acids long. The V gene end was trimmed by 6 bases and the J gene end by 0 bases; junction bases not matched to a gene: 4. The CDR3 coding sequence is TGTGCCAGCAGCGGACAGGGGACTAGCACAGATACGCAGTATTTT. The encoded protein is CASSGQGTSTDTQYF.

This clone appeared a few times. This chain joins TRBV5-1 and TRBJ2-7; a possible D gene is TRBD1 (6 bases). Germline V gene lookup returns CDR1 SGHRS and CDR2 YFSETQ. The CDR3 runs 13 residues. Trimming stripped 4 bases from V and 0 bases from J, with 8 bases between. Written as DNA, the CDR3 is TGCGCCAGCAGCAACAGGGTCTCCTACGAGCAGTACTTC. Its translation is CASSNRVSYEQYF.

V and J are TRBV2 and TRBJ1-2; 9 bases agree with TRBD1. CDR3 length: 14 amino acids. The junction had 5 bases not matched to a gene; V was cut back by 6 bases and J by 3 bases. Germline assignment: CDR1 SNHLY and CDR2 FYNNEI. The CDR3 coding sequence is TGTGCCAGCAGCCGCGGACAGGGGCACTATGGCTACACCTTC. This encodes CASSRGQGHYGYTF.

V gene TRBV9 combines with J gene TRBJ1-1, with no clear D. Trimming removed 5 bases from V and 1 base from J, with 15 bases in between. The CDR3 has 15 residues. CDR1 and CDR2 from the germline V gene are SGDLS and YYNGEE. The DNA of the CDR3 is TGTGCCAGCAGGCGGATACATCCCCCGAACACTGAAGCTTTCTTT. Its translation is CASRRIHPPNTEAFF.

V gene TRBV10-3 combines with J gene TRBJ1-1; 9 nucleotides agree with TRBD1. The CDR3 totals 15 residues. J lost 1 base, V lost 4 bases, and 4 bases had no gene match. Germline CDR1 and CDR2: ENHRY and SYGVKD. The CDR3 loop is CAISALGQGNTEAFF. The CDR3, as DNA: TGTGCCATCAGTGCCCTGGGACAGGGGAACACTGAAGCTTTCTTT.

V usage is TRBV18 and J usage is TRBJ2-7; possibly TRBD2 for D (7 bases). The length of the CDR3 is 14 residues. The germline V gene has CDR1 KGHSH and CDR2 LQKENI. V gave up 5 bases and J gave up 2 bases, with 13 bases separating them. The CDR3 sequence is CASSFEGGPYEQYF. DNA for the CDR3: TGTGCCAGCTCATTCGAGGGGGGGCCCTACGAGCAGTACTTC.

The chain couples TRBV28 to TRBJ1-1, with no clear D. Deletions cut 6 bases from V and 3 bases from J, with 8 bases between. The length of the CDR3 is 12 residues. CDR1 is MDHEN and CDR2 is SYDVKM in the germline V gene. The CDR3 coding sequence is TGTGCCAGCAGCCTCGAGTACACTGAAGCTTTCTTT. Its protein product is CASSLEYTEAFF.

The chain employs TRBV29-1 and TRBJ1-1; D is possibly TRBD1 (5 bases). The CDR3 spans 12 residues. Germline V gives CDR1 SQVTM, CDR2 ANQGSEA. The V end was cut by 3 bases, the J end by 4 bases, with 9 bases between. Here the CDR3 reads CSVDRESTEAFF. For the CDR3, the DNA is TGCAGCGTTGACAGGGAGAGCACTGAAGCTTTCTTT.